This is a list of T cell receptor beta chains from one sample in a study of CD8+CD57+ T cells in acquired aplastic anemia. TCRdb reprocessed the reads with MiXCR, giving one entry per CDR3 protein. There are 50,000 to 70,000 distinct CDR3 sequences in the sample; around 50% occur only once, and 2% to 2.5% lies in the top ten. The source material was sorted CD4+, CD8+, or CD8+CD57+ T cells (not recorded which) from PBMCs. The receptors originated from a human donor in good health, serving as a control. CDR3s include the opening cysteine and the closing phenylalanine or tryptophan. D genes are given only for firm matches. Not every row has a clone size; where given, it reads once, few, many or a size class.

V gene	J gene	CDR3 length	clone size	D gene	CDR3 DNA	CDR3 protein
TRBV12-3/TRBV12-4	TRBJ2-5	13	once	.	TGTGCCAGCAGCTTAGAGCGGGTACAGACCCAGTACTTC	CASSLERVQTQYF
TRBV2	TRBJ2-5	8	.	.	TGTGCCAGCAGTCCCCAGTACTTC	CASSPQYF
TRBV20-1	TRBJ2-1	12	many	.	TGCAGTGCTAGGGCAGGGCTCGATGAGCAGTTCTTC	CSARAGLDEQFF
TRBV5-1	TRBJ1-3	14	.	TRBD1	TGCGCCAGCAGGGAGGGGGCCGGTGGAAACACCATATATTTT	CASREGAGGNTIYF
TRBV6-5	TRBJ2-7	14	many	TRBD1	TGTGCCAGCAGTACGGACAGGGGGGTATCCGAGCAGTACTTC	CASSTDRGVSEQYF
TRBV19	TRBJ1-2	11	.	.	TGTGCCAGTAGTATCGACCCTGGCTACACCTTC	CASSIDPGYTF
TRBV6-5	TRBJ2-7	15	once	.	TGTGCCAGCAGTTACGGCGCGGGAATTAACTACGAGCAGTACTTC	CASSYGAGINYEQYF
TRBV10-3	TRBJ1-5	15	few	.	TGTGCCATCAGTGAGTCTGGGGGCGTGAATCAGCCCCAGCATTTT	CAISESGGVNQPQHF
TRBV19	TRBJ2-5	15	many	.	TGTGCCAGTACCCAACAGAAGGGAGGTAGAGAGACCCAGTACTTC	CASTQQKGGRETQYF
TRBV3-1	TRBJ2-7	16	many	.	TGTGCCAGCAGCCAAGGGGGTGGGATCCGATCCTACGAGCAGTACTTC	CASSQGGGIRSYEQYF
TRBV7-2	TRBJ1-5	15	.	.	TGTGCCAGCAGCTTGTACAAGGGAGGCAATCAGCCCCAGCATTTT	CASSLYKGGNQPQHF
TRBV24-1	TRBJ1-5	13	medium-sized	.	TGTGCCACCAGTGATTTGGAGAATCAGCCCCAGCATTTT	CATSDLENQPQHF
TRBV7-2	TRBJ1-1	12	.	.	TGTGCCAGCAGCTTCGGGACGCCCGAAGCTTTCTTT	CASSFGTPEAFF
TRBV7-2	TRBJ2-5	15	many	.	TGTGCCAGCAGCCCCGGGTGGGCGCTTAAAGAGACCCAGTACTTC	CASSPGWALKETQYF
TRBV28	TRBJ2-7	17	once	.	TGTGCCAGCAGTTTCAACCCTAGAGGACGGTCCTCCTACGAGCAGTACTTC	CASSFNPRGRSSYEQYF
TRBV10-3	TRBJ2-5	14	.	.	TGTGCCATCAGTGAGTCGACGGGGGACCTTACCCAGTACTTC	CAISESTGDLTQYF
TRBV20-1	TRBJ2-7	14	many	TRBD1	TGCAGTGCACAGAGAAGAACAGGGGGGTACGAGCAGTACTTC	CSAQRRTGGYEQYF
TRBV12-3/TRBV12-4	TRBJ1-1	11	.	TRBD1	TGTGCCAGCAGGACAGGGGTAGGAGCTTTCTTT	CASRTGVGAFF
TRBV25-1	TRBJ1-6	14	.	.	TGTGCCAGCAGTGACACAGACTCAAATTCACCCCTCCACTTT	CASSDTDSNSPLHF
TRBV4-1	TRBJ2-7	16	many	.	TGCGCCAGCAGCCCGATAGGGCAGACTAACTTCTACGAGCAGTACTTC	CASSPIGQTNFYEQYF
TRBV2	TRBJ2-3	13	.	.	TGTGCCAGCTCGGACATCGACACAGATACGCAGTATTTT	CASSDIDTDTQYF
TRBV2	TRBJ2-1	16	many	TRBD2	TGTGCCAGCAGTGAGTTTGGGCGGGAGCTATACAATGAGCAGTTCTTC	CASSEFGRELYNEQFF
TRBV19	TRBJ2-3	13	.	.	TGTGCCAGTAGTCTCAGACGGAACAATGAGCAGTATTTT	CASSLRRNNEQYF
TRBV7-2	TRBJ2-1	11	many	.	TGTGCCAGCAGCTTATTGAATGAGCAGTTCTTC	CASSLLNEQFF
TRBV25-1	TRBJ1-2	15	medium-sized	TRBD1	TGTGCCAGCAGTGAAGAGGGACAGGCGCTTTATGGCTACACCTTC	CASSEEGQALYGYTF
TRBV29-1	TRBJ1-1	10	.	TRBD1	TGCGTCGTACAGGGGGATGGAGCTTTCTTT	CVVQGDGAFF
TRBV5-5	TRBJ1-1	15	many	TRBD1	TGTGCCAGCAGCCCTAGGACAGGGGAGGGCACTGAAGCTTTCTTT	CASSPRTGEGTEAFF
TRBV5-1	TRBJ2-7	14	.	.	TGCGCCAGCAGTTTGGACGGTAGGAGTTTCGAGCGGTACTTC	CASSLDGRSFERYF
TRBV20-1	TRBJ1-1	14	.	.	TGCAGTGCTAGAGAGCTCATGGGGGCGTTTGGAGCTTTCTTT	CSARELMGAFGAFF
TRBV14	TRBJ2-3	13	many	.	TGTGCCAGCAGCCAAGGAGGGGCCGATACGCAGTATTTT	CASSQGGADTQYF
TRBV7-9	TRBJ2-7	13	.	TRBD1	TGTGCCAGCAGCTCGACAGGGAACTACGAGCAGTACTTC	CASSSTGNYEQYF
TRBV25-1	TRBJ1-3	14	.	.	TGTGCCAGCAGTGAGGAACGGTCTGGAAACACCATATATTTT	CASSEERSGNTIYF
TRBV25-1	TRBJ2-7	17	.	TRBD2	TGTGCCAGCAGCTTGGCCGCAGGAGCGGGGGATTCCTACGAGCAGTGCTTC	CASSLAAGAGDSYEQCF
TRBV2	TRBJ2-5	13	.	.	TGTGCCAGCGGTCGGACTACCCAAGAGACCCAGTACTTC	CASGRTTQETQYF
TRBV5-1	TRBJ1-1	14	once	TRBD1	TGCGCCAGCAGCTTGGGGCCAGGGGGCACTGAAGCTTTCTTT	CASSLGPGGTEAFF
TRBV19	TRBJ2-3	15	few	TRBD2	TGTGCCAGAGGGACTAGCGGGAGAACCACAGATACGCAGTATTTT	CARGTSGRTTDTQYF
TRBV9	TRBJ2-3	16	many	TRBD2	TGTGCCAGCAGCGTAGAGGTAGCGGGTTCCACAGATACGCAGTATTTT	CASSVEVAGSTDTQYF
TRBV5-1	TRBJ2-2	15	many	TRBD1	TGCGCCAGCAGTCGCGACAGGGGTGGGACCGGGGAGCTGTTTTTT	CASSRDRGGTGELFF
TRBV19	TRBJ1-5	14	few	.	TGTGCCAGTAGTACCGTCGATAGCAATCAGCCCCAGCATTTT	CASSTVDSNQPQHF
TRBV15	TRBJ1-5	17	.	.	TGTGCCACCAGCAGAGATGAGGGAGGGGAGACGAATCAGCCCCAGCATTTT	CATSRDEGGETNQPQHF
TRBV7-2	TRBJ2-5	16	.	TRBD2	TGTGCCAGCAGCGGGGGACTAGCGGGAGGGAGAGAGACCCAGTACTTC	CASSGGLAGGRETQYF
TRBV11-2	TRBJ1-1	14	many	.	TGTGCCAGCATCCCTCGCCGGGGGAGCACTGAAGCTTTCTTT	CASIPRRGSTEAFF
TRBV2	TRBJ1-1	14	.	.	TGTGCCAGCAGTGGGGCCAGGGTAGGCACTGAAGCTTTCTTC	CASSGARVGTEAFF
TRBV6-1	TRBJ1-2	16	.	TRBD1	TGTGCCAGCAGCCTACAAACCGGGACAGGGGTCTATGGCTACACCTTC	CASSLQTGTGVYGYTF
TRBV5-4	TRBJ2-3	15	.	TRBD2	TGTGCCAGCAGCTTGGCGGGGGGTTACACAGATACGCAGTATTTT	CASSLAGGYTDTQYF
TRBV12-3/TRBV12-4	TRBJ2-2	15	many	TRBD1	TGTGCCAGCAGAACGGGACAGGGGGACACCGGGGAGCTGTTTTTT	CASRTGQGDTGELFF
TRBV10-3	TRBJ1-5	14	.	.	TGTGCCATCAGTGAGTCGTTCAAAGATCAGCCCCAGCATTTT	CAISESFKDQPQHF
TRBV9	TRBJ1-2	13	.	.	TGTGCCAGCAGCCGCCTACAGTTCTCTGGCTACACCTTC	CASSRLQFSGYTF
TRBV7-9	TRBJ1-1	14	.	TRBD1	TGTGCCAGCAGCCGACAGGGATGGGACACTGAAGCTTTCTTT	CASSRQGWDTEAFF
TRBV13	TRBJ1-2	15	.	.	TGTGCCAGCAGCCGACTTGGGGGGTTTTTATATGGCTACACCTTC	CASSRLGGFLYGYTF
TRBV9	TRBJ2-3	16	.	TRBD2	TGTGCCAGCAGCATCCCTAGCGGGAAGGGCACAGATACGCAGTATTTT	CASSIPSGKGTDTQYF
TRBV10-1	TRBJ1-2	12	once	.	TGCGCCAGCAGTCGGACCGTCTCTGGCTACACCTTC	CASSRTVSGYTF
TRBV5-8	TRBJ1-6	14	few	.	TGTGCCAGCAGCTTAGTTTCCTATAATTCACCCCTCCACTTT	CASSLVSYNSPLHF
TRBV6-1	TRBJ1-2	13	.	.	TGTGCCAGCAGTCAGGACTCGGTCGGGGGCTACACCTTC	CASSQDSVGGYTF
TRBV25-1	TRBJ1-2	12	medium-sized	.	TGTGCCAGCAGTTTGCAGAACTATGGCTACACCTTC	CASSLQNYGYTF